These 14 T cell receptor beta chains were all obtained from the same sample, sequenced in a study of blood T cell repertoires in COVID-19 (dated by TCRdb to the early 2020s). Library creation used the immunoSEQ multiplex PCR assay. The source is immuneACCESS, and TCRdb retained only in-frame sequences with V and J called. Part of the clones is not carried over; for the studies checked, unresolved V genes explain less than half of this, and the remainder is unexplained. In all, the sample holds 200,000 to 300,000 clones, and approximately 86% of those were seen once. Around 5% of the sample lies in the top ten. Sequenced input: peripheral blood. Receptor source: a woman aged 60-70 years with COVID-19, enrolled during active disease.

V and J are TRBV4-2 and TRBJ2-1; a weak D match, TRBD2 (7 bases). Trimming removed 1 base at V and 9 bases at J, with 19 bases between. This CDR3 spans 16 amino acids. The germline gives CDR1 LGHNA, CDR2 YNFKEQ. Here the CDR3 DNA reads TGTGCCAGCAGCCAAGGTACTAGGGCAGGGGAGGGTGAGCAGTTCTTC. It translates to CASSQGTRAGEGEQFF.

The chain has TRBV13 and TRBJ2-7; 8 nucleotides align to TRBD1. With 5 bases clipped from V and 2 bases from J, the junction kept 5 bases outside the gene matches. The CDR3 spans 14 residues. CDR1 PRHDT and CDR2 FYEKMQ come from the germline V gene (reference sequence). The CDR3 DNA reads TGTGCCAGCAGCCCGACGACAGGGGCCTACGAGCAGTACTTC. It yields the protein CASSPTTGAYEQYF.

V and J are TRBV29-1 and TRBJ2-7; D might be TRBD2 (6 bases). The germline CDR1 and CDR2 sequences are SQVTM and ANQGSEA. The CDR3 is 13 amino acids. V lost 5 bases and J 1 base, leaving 12 bases between the germline ends. CDR3 loop: CSVSTGGSYEQYF. The CDR3 DNA sequence: TGCAGCGTTAGTACCGGGGGATCCTACGAGCAGTACTTC.

The V and J genes are TRBV7-6 and TRBJ2-2; TRBD2 aligns across 7 bases. Germline V gene data show CDR1 as SGHVS and CDR2 as FNYEAQ. The CDR3 covers 14 residues. The ends lost 5 bases at V and 5 bases at J; junction bases unmatched: 5. The CDR3 DNA follows: TGTGCCAGCAGCCGGGGGACTACTACCGGGGAGCTGTTTTTT. As protein: CASSRGTTTGELFF.

The genes are TRBV11-3 and TRBJ1-1, with no clear D. This CDR3 is built from 11 residues. In germline, CDR1 is SGHNT, CDR2 YENEEA. V dropped 5 bases and J dropped 11 bases, with 12 bases sitting between them. CDR3 sequence reads: CASSLGEVAFF. CDR3 sequence (DNA): TGTGCCAGCAGCCTTGGGGAGGTGGCTTTCTTT.

This chain links TRBV2 with TRBJ1-2; 11 positions agree with TRBD1. CDR1 and CDR2 from the germline V gene are SNHLY and FYNNEI. The CDR3 extends over 15 amino acids. J was trimmed by 2 bases and V by 6 bases; bases with no gene match: 5. The CDR3 protein is CASRPGQGANYGYTF. The CDR3 nucleotides are TGTGCCAGCAGGCCAGGACAGGGGGCGAACTATGGCTACACCTTC.

The V gene is TRBV12-3 or TRBV12-4, the J gene TRBJ2-3; D possibly corresponds to TRBD2 (5 bases). The CDR3 has 13 residues. V was trimmed by 7 bases and J by 5 bases, leaving 13 bases between them. CDR3 residues: CASTDSYLDTQYF. CDR3 bases: TGTGCCAGCACGGACTCCTATTTAGATACGCAGTATTTT.

This sequence joins TRBV3-1 (or the pseudogene TRBV3-2) and TRBJ2-1; 10 nucleotides align to TRBD2. The CDR3 is made up of 16 amino acids. V trimming: 4 bases; J trimming: 7 bases; junction bases outside the gene matches: 10. In germline, CDR1 is LGHDT, CDR2 YNNKEL (reference sequence). The CDR3 reads CASSPQLAGLANEQFF. In DNA form, the CDR3 reads TGTGCCAGCAGCCCCCAACTAGCGGGATTAGCGAATGAGCAGTTCTTC.

Only one count was recorded for this clone. This chain joins TRBV6-5 and TRBJ2-1; 11 nucleotides match TRBD2. The CDR3 covers 14 residues. In germline, CDR1 is MNHEY, CDR2 SVGAGI. V shed 8 bases and J 5 bases; nucleotides not matched to a gene: 5. The CDR3 DNA is TGTGCCAGCCCCGGGACTAGCGGCCACAATGAGCAGTTCTTC. Protein: CASPGTSGHNEQFF.

The V and J genes are TRBV28 and TRBJ1-2; 9 bases are shared with TRBD1. V shed 6 bases and J 2 bases; nucleotides not matched to a gene: 13. Germline CDR1 MDHEN, CDR2 SYDVKM. The CDR3 covers 17 residues. The CDR3 reads CASSPGQGTYRNYGYTF. The CDR3 bases are TGTGCCAGCAGCCCGGGACAGGGCACCTACCGGAACTATGGCTACACCTTC.

The rearrangement links TRBV6-2 or TRBV6-3 to TRBJ2-7; 7 bases are shared with TRBD1. This CDR3 region has 13 residues. V trimming: 6 bases; J trimming: 6 bases; junction bases outside the gene matches: 8. Germline-derived CDR1 and CDR2 are MNHEY and SVGEGT. Here the CDR3 DNA reads TGTGCCAGCAGCCCCACAGGGGTCGCCGAGCAGTACTTC. Its protein product is CASSPTGVAEQYF.

This clone has only a few counts. The rearrangement links TRBV25-1 to TRBJ2-7; D may be TRBD2 (6 bases). The CDR3 length is 12 residues. The germline V gene has CDR1 MGHDK and CDR2 SYGVNS. With 6 bases removed from V and 6 bases from J, the gap between germline ends came to 12 bases. The DNA for the CDR3 is TGTGCCAGCAGCCCCCTAGCGTCCGAGCAGTACTTC. Its protein is CASSPLASEQYF.

In DNA, the CDR3 is TGCGCCAGCAGTTCTCAAGACAGGGAGTCGTATTTT. Amino acids: CASSSQDRESYF. The V call is TRBV5-1, the J call TRBJ2-3; 7 positions agree with TRBD1. Trimming cost V 5 bases and J 14 bases; bases outside gene matches: 11. Germline-derived CDR1 and CDR2 are SGHRS and YFSETQ. CDR3 length: 12 residues.

The gene calls are TRBV9 and TRBJ1-1, with 7 bases lining up with TRBD1. This CDR3 has 15 residues. Germline CDR1 and CDR2: SGDLS and YYNGEE. Germline trimming cut 4 bases from V and 6 bases from J; bases unmatched to any gene: 12. CDR3 DNA sequence: TGTGCCAGCAGCCAGAGGCACGACAGGGTGGCTGAAGCTTTCTTT. It encodes CASSQRHDRVAEAFF.